Each of the 24 T cell receptor beta chains below was sequenced from the same sample in a study of cytomegalovirus exposure and HLA in healthy donors. The PCR made use of 60 Vbeta and 13 Jbeta primers. Assay: immunoSEQ multiplex PCR; the TCRdb copy retains only in-frame clones and omits some. This table holds about 130,000 clones, approximately 74% found once. The sequenced sample consisted of PBMCs. These receptor sequences come from a man aged 40-55 years in good health and CMV-seropositive.

The rearrangement links TRBV5-1 to TRBJ1-1, with 9 bases that match TRBD1. The CDR3 is made up of 15 amino acids. Unmatched junction bases numbered 9, after V lost 5 bases and J lost 4 bases. Germline CDR1 is SGHRS and CDR2 is YFSETQ. The CDR3 sequence: CASRSQTGGGTEAFF. Here the CDR3 DNA reads TGCGCCAGCAGATCCCAGACAGGGGGAGGCACTGAAGCTTTCTTT.

The chain has TRBV10-2 and TRBJ2-6; no clear D. V lost 7 bases, J lost 3 bases, and 7 bases lay in between. The CDR3 contains 13 residues. Germline loops: CDR1 WSHSY, CDR2 SAAADI. The CDR3 DNA follows: TGCGCCAGCACGGTTGGTGGGGCCAACGTCCTGACTTTC. This translates into CASTVGGANVLTF.

This clone was seen a handful of times. The rearrangement uses TRBV7-9 and TRBJ2-7; D may be TRBD1 (5 bases). Germline V gene lookup returns CDR1 SEHNR and CDR2 FQNEAQ (reference sequence). Trimming took off 3 bases at V and 3 bases at J, with 12 bases between the two ends. The CDR3 covers 14 residues. The CDR3 DNA follows: TGTGCCAGCAGCTTGGAAACTGACAGCTACGAGCAGTACTTC. It encodes CASSLETDSYEQYF.

The chain employs TRBV7-9 and TRBJ2-7, with 7 bases aligning to TRBD2. The CDR3 consists of 14 residues. V lost 4 bases and J lost 2; bases outside the gene matches: 5. The V gene's germline CDR1 is SEHNR and CDR2 FQNEAQ (reference sequence). CDR3 in DNA: TGTGCCAGCAGCTCCCGACTAGCAACCTACGAGCAGTACTTC. Translated: CASSSRLATYEQYF.

The V gene is TRBV6-5, the J gene TRBJ2-7, with 7 positions matching TRBD1. V was pared by 2 bases and J by 2 bases, with 6 bases of the junction left unmatched. Germline V gene sequence: CDR1 MNHEY, CDR2 SVGAGI. CDR3 length equals 15 residues. CDR3 in amino acids: CASSYRDSATYEQYF. CDR3 nucleotides: TGTGCCAGCAGTTACCGGGACAGCGCCACCTACGAGCAGTACTTC.

The gene calls are TRBV27 and TRBJ2-7, with 8 bases that match TRBD1. Germline V gene data show CDR1 as MNHEY and CDR2 as SMNVEV (reference sequence). Trimming took 0 bases from V and 3 from J; bases not matched to a gene: 7. The CDR3 contains 16 residues. The CDR3 sequence is CASSLSAGQGFYEQYF. The CDR3 DNA sequence: TGTGCCAGCAGTTTATCGGCCGGACAGGGATTCTACGAGCAGTACTTC.

The chain employs TRBV27 and TRBJ1-1; 8 bases match TRBD1. The CDR3 has 14 amino acids. Losses at the gene ends were 0 bases for V and 5 bases for J; bases not matched to a gene: 2. The germline CDR1 and CDR2 sequences are MNHEY and SMNVEV (reference sequence). For the CDR3, the DNA is TGTGCCAGCAGTTTATCCAGGGGGCGAACTGAAGCTTTCTTT. This gives the protein CASSLSRGRTEAFF.

The chain is built from TRBV28 and TRBJ1-2; D call uncertain. With 6 bases removed from V and 2 bases from J, the gap between germline ends came to 10 bases. Germline CDR1 reads MDHEN; CDR2 reads SYDVKM. The CDR3 length is 13 residues. CDR3 protein: CASRPSRNYGYTF. The DNA of the CDR3 is TGTGCCAGCAGACCCTCTAGGAACTATGGCTACACCTTC.

This clone showed up just once. The junction departs from germline at one end; a sequencing error may be responsible. Other DNA sequences of this sample code for an identical CDR3. V gene TRBV5-4 combines with J gene TRBJ1-1; tentatively, D is TRBD1 (5 bases). The CDR3 runs 16 residues. In germline, CDR1 is SGHNT, CDR2 YYREEE (reference sequence). The CDR3 region is CASSLGAGRLFTEAFF. In DNA form, the CDR3 reads TGTGCCAGCAGCTTGGGGGCAGGGAGGCTGTTCACTGAAGCGTTCTTT.

The V call is TRBV28, the J call TRBJ2-2, with D possibly TRBD2 on 6 matching bases. This CDR3 is built from 17 residues. Trimming removed 3 bases from V and 7 bases from J, with 21 bases in between. CDR1 and CDR2 from the germline V gene are MDHEN and SYDVKM. The CDR3 nucleotides read TGTGCCAGCAGTTTTGGGCTGGGCGGGGTTCGTGGCGGGGAGCTGTTTTTT. Translation gives CASSFGLGGVRGGELFF.

Comment on this clone: This same CDR3 is encoded by further DNA sequences in the sample. The chain recombines TRBV5-6 with TRBJ1-1; D possibly corresponds to TRBD1 (6 bases). CDR3 size: 13 residues. Germline assignment: CDR1 SGHDT and CDR2 YYEEEE. The germline V and J ends were trimmed by 0 bases and 4 bases, with 7 bases remaining between them. CDR3 DNA sequence: TGTGCCAGCAGCTTGGGAGGGGGCACTGAAGCTTTCTTT. Amino acids: CASSLGGGTEAFF.

The chain carries TRBV2 and TRBJ1-2; D gene unclear. Trimming pared 4 bases from V and 8 bases from J, leaving 17 bases between. The CDR3 has 14 residues. Germline assignment: CDR1 SNHLY and CDR2 FYNNEI. The CDR3 region is CASSALTLLRGYTF. CDR3 coding DNA: TGTGCCAGCAGTGCTCTTACCCTCCTGAGGGGCTACACCTTC.

The gene calls are TRBV6-5 and TRBJ2-1; 9 bases are shared with TRBD2. The CDR3 is 15 amino acids. V shed 6 bases, J shed 7 bases, and the junction held 10 bases outside the gene matches. In germline, CDR1 is MNHEY, CDR2 SVGAGI. CDR3 in amino acids: CASSLIAGVMNEQFF. CDR3 bases: TGTGCCAGCAGCCTTATAGCGGGAGTAATGAATGAGCAGTTCTTC.

This sequence joins TRBV28 and TRBJ1-4; D unresolved. With 3 bases removed from V and 5 bases from J, the gap between germline ends came to 13 bases. The CDR3 is 15 amino acids. In germline, CDR1 is MDHEN, CDR2 SYDVKM. The CDR3 is CASSFLTATNEKLFF. Written as DNA, the CDR3 is TGTGCCAGCAGTTTTTTAACCGCTACGAATGAAAAACTGTTTTTT.

This chain uses TRBV7-6 with TRBJ2-2; perhaps TRBD1 as D (6 bases). V was clipped by 5 bases and J by 3 bases, with 13 bases between them. The CDR3 spans 15 residues. Germline V lookup: CDR1 SGHVS, CDR2 FNYEAQ. The CDR3 loop reads CASSPGQGYTGELFF. CDR3 nucleotides: TGTGCCAGCAGCCCCGGGCAGGGGTACACCGGGGAGCTGTTTTTT. The variable domain in full, with the rest retrieved from reference TRBV7-6 and TRBJ2-2, is GAGVSQSPRYKVTKRGQDVALRCDPISGHVSLYWYRQALGQGPEFLTYFNYEAQQDKSGLPNDRFSAERPEGSISTLTIQRTEQRDSAMYRCASSPGQGYTGELFFGEGSRLTVL.

The rearrangement uses TRBV29-1 and TRBJ1-1, with D possibly TRBD1 on 5 matching bases. Germline assignment: CDR1 SQVTM and CDR2 ANQGSEA. The CDR3 is 17 residues long. Trimming removed 1 base from V and 0 bases from J, with 18 bases in between. The CDR3 here is CSVEGVEGSTMNTEAFF. Here the CDR3 DNA reads TGCAGCGTTGAAGGAGTGGAGGGGTCGACGATGAACACTGAAGCTTTCTTT. The variable domain in full, completed from reference TRBV29-1 and TRBJ1-1, reads SAVISQKPSRDICQRGTSLTIQCQVDSQVTMMFWYRQQPGQSLTLIATANQGSEATYESGFVIDKFPISRPNLTFSTLTVSNMSPEDSSIYLCSVEGVEGSTMNTEAFFGQGTRLTVV.

The V call is TRBV5-1, the J call TRBJ1-1, with no clear D. The CDR3 runs to 13 residues. The germline V gene encodes CDR1 SGHRS and CDR2 YFSETQ. Deletions cut 1 base from V and 4 bases from J, with 8 bases between. The CDR3 region has the DNA TGCGCCAGCAGCTTGTCGGGTATCACTGAAGCTTTCTTT. It translates to CASSLSGITEAFF.

On this clone itself: Other nucleotide sequences in the sample specify the same CDR3. The CDR3 is CASKENSGNTIYF. In DNA, the CDR3 is TGTGCCAGCAAGGAGAACTCTGGAAACACCATATATTTT. This chain links TRBV2 with TRBJ1-3, with D uncertain. V was pared by 7 bases and J by 0 bases, with 7 bases between. There are 13 residues in the CDR3. CDR1 SNHLY and CDR2 FYNNEI come from the germline V gene.

This clone came up once. The chain employs TRBV9 and TRBJ2-3; D gene unclear. This CDR3 contains 12 residues. Trimming took off 0 bases at V and 6 bases at J, with 5 bases between the two ends. Germline V lookup: CDR1 SGDLS, CDR2 YYNGEE. The CDR3 protein is CASSVAEDTQYF. For the CDR3, the DNA is TGTGCCAGCAGCGTAGCCGAGGATACGCAGTATTTT.

The chain recombines TRBV18 with TRBJ1-1, with unresolved D. The V gene's germline CDR1 is KGHSH and CDR2 LQKENI. Between the trimmed V and J ends, which lost 0 bases and 11 bases, there was a span of 13 bases. There are 13 residues in the CDR3. CDR3 in DNA: TGTGCCAGCTCACCACCGTCTCGGCAGGCGGCTTTCTTT. It is translated as CASSPPSRQAAFF. Full variable domain (missing parts from reference TRBV18 and TRBJ1-1): NAGVMQNPRHLVRRRGQEARLRCSPMKGHSHVYWYRQLPEEGLKFMVYLQKENIIDESGMPKERFSAEFPKEGPSILRIQQVVRGDSAAYFCASSPPSRQAAFFGQGTRLTVV.

In this sample, this clone turned up a few times. The chain combines TRBV11-2 with TRBJ1-5, with TRBD1 identical over 7 bases. The germline V gene has CDR1 SGHAT and CDR2 FQNNGV. The CDR3 totals 14 residues. Trimming cost V 6 bases and J 4 bases; bases outside gene matches: 6. DNA of the CDR3: TGTGCCAGCAGTTCAACAGGGGTAAATCAGCCCCAGCATTTT. Translated: CASSSTGVNQPQHF.

In this sample, this clone turned up a few times. The V call is TRBV29-1, the J call TRBJ1-5, with D perhaps matching TRBD1 (6 bases). The CDR3 sequence is 13 residues long. CDR1 SQVTM and CDR2 ANQGSEA come from the germline V gene. V lost 6 bases to trimming and J lost 5 bases, with 14 bases between them. CDR3 in amino acids: CSVQRGSDQPQHF. The DNA for the CDR3 is TGCAGCGTCCAGAGGGGGAGCGATCAGCCCCAGCATTTT. Filled out from reference TRBV29-1 and TRBJ1-5, the complete variable domain reads SAVISQKPSRDICQRGTSLTIQCQVDSQVTMMFWYRQQPGQSLTLIATANQGSEATYESGFVIDKFPISRPNLTFSTLTVSNMSPEDSSIYLCSVQRGSDQPQHFGDGTRLSIL.

The V gene is TRBV5-1, the J gene TRBJ2-1; TRBD2 agrees at 10 bases. Per the germline V gene, CDR1 is SGHRS and CDR2 is YFSETQ. The CDR3 extends over 15 amino acids. J gave up 1 base and V 3 bases, and 1 base lay outside the gene matches. Here the CDR3 reads CASSSGLASYNEQFF. The CDR3 bases are TGCGCCAGCAGCTCGGGACTAGCGTCCTACAATGAGCAGTTCTTC.

The rearrangement links TRBV5-4 to TRBJ1-1; D not resolved. V was clipped by 0 bases and J by 1 base, with 7 bases between them. The germline V gene has CDR1 SGHNT and CDR2 YYREEE (reference sequence). This CDR3 has 14 amino acids. CDR3 nucleotides: TGTGCCAGCAGCTTGGCCGCGGGGAACACTGAAGCTTTCTTT. This encodes CASSLAAGNTEAFF.